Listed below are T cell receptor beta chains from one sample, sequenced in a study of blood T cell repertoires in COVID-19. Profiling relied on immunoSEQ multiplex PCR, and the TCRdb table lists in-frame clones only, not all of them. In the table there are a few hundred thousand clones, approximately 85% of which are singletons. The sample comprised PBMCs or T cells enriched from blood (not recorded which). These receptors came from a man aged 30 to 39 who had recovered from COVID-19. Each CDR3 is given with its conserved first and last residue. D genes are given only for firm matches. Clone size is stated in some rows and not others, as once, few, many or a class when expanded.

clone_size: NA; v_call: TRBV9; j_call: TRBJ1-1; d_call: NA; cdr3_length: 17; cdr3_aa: CASSVSSGGRTNTEAFF; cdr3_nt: TGTGCCAGCAGCGTATCGTCGGGAGGTAGAACGAACACTGAAGCTTTCTTT
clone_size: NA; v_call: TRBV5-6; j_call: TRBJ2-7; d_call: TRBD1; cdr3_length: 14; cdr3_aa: CASSPGTGDREQYF; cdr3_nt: TGTGCCAGCAGCCCCGGGACAGGGGACCGCGAGCAGTACTTC
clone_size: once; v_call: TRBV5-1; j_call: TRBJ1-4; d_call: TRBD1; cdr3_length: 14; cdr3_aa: CASSSGQGAEKLFF; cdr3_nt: TGCGCCAGCAGCTCCGGACAGGGGGCTGAAAAACTGTTTTTT
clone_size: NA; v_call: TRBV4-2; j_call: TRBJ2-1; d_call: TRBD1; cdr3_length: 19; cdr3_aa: CASSHRLTGGTLDNNEQFF; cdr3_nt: TGTGCCAGCAGCCACAGACTAACAGGGGGCACGCTAGACAACAATGAGCAGTTCTTC
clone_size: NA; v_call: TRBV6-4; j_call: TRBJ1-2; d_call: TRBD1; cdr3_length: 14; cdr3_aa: CASRTGIYNYGYTF; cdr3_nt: TGTGCCAGCAGGACAGGGATCTATAACTATGGCTACACCTTC
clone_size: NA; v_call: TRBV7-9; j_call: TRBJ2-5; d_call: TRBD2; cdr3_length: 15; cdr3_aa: CASSFASGGIETQYF; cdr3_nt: TGTGCCAGCAGCTTCGCTAGCGGGGGGATAGAGACCCAGTACTTC
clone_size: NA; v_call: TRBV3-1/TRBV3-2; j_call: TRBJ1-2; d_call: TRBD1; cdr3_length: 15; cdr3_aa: CASSQMATGGYGYTF; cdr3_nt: TGTGCCAGCAGCCAAATGGCCACAGGGGGTTATGGCTACACCTTC
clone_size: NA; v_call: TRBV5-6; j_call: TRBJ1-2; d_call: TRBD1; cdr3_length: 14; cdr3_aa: CASSLGGQGYGYTF; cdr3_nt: TGTGCCAGCAGCTTGGGCGGACAGGGGTATGGCTACACCTTC
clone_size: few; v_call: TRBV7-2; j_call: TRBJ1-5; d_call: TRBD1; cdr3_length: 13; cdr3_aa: CASSLTGDQPQHF; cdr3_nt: TGTGCCAGCAGCTTAACAGGGGATCAGCCCCAGCATTTT
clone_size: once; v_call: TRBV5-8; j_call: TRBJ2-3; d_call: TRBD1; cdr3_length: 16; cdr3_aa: CASSWGQGVGTDTQYF; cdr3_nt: TGTGCCAGCAGCTGGGGACAGGGTGTGGGCACAGATACGCAGTATTTT
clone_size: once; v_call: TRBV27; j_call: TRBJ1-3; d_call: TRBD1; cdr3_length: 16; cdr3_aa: CASSQSGQGTGNTIYF; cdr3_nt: TGTGCCAGCAGTCAATCGGGACAGGGCACTGGAAACACCATATATTTT